The sequence of this T cell receptor (beta chain) was determined in a study of identical twins. As regards this clonotype: The antigen remains unidentified.

All donors were healthy, and all were Caucasian. The CDR3 totals 17 residues. CDR1 and CDR2 from the germline V gene are MNHEY and SMNVEV (reference sequence). The junction had 6 bases not matched to a gene; V was cut back by 0 bases and J by 2 bases. Study results and limitations: Models underestimated TCR alpha sharing (out-of-frame) in monozygotic twins.

Via MiXCR, TCRdb re-called the 5' RACE reads, giving one row per CDR3 protein. The top ten hold around 3.2% of the sample, which has 450,000 to 650,000 distinct CDR3 sequences, 9% to 10% seen once. The same data also contributed to another study, on yellow fever vaccine responses in identical twins.

This chain uses TRBV27 with TRBJ2-7, with TRBD1 matching 11 bases. This clonotype originated in a woman aged 18-29 years in good health. Sequencing input: PBMCs. CDR3 loop: CASSLSSGTGGAYEQYF. In DNA, the CDR3 is TGTGCCAGCAGTTTATCCTCCGGGACAGGGGGTGCCTACGAGCAGTACTTC.